Sequencing of this T cell receptor beta chain was carried out in a study of blood T cells in healthy people across ages. Study results and caveats: Older age went with lower TCR beta diversity per million T cells, in a roughly linear way.

This clonotype was counted many times. Antigen unknown. The CDR3 sequence is 15 residues long. V gave up 3 bases and J gave up 3 bases, with 11 bases separating them. Primed by a sample-barcoded 5' primer and a J-beta primer mix, a second PCR proceeded for roughly 6 to 12 cycles. TCRdb redid the calling of the 5' RACE reads with MiXCR, one entry per CDR3 protein. The sample includes about 1.1 million distinct CDR3 sequences, approximately 38% of them seen just once. With each sample, at least 5.5 micrograms of total RNA were extracted. The chain joins TRBV12-3 or TRBV12-4 to TRBJ1-4, with D perhaps TRBD1 (6 bases). The clonotype comes from a man between 18 and 35 years old in good health. Material: blood. CDR3 region: CASSFSRGSNEKLFF. The CDR3, as DNA: TGTGCCAGCAGTTTCTCCAGGGGATCTAATGAAAAACTGTTTTTT.